The present T cell receptor beta chain was sequenced within a study of T-cell memory formation after mild COVID-19. The CDR3 is 14 residues long. From germline, CDR1 is DFQATT and CDR2 SNEGSKA (reference sequence). Trimming stripped 6 bases from V and 4 bases from J, with 18 bases between. The study's findings and limits: Shrinking CD4+ clones were chiefly CM and EM; CD8+ ones were chiefly EMRA.

For this clonotype: Antigen: not known.

TCRdb reanalysed the 5' RACE reads using MiXCR and keeps one entry per CDR3 protein. The table lists 400,000 to 500,000 distinct CDR3 sequences, more than 15% of them singletons, with roughly 21% in the top ten. The chain uses TRBV20-1 and TRBJ2-5; D unresolved. This TCR was recovered from a man aged 18 to 29 who had mild COVID-19 (a few samples of this study predate the infection). Cell type and time point are not known. Sequenced input: PBMCs or a T cell subset sorted from them (not recorded which). CDR3 sequence reads: CSARTSGFVETQYF. CDR3 coding DNA: TGCAGTGCCCGGACGAGTGGTTTTGTAGAGACCCAGTACTTC.